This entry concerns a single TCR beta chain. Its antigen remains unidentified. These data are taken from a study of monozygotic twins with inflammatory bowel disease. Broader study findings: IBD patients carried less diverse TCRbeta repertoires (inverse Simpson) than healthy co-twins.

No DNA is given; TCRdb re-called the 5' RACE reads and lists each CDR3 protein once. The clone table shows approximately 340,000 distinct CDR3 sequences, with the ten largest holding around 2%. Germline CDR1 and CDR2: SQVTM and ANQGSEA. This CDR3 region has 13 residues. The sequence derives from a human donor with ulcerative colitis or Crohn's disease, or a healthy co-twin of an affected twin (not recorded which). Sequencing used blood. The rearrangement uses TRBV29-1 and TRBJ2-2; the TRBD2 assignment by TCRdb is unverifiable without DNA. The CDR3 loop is CSVAGTHTGELFF.